Presented here are 9 T cell receptor beta chains from one specimen sequenced in a study of CD8 T cells in Susac syndrome. After extraction with the RNeasy kit, 0.5 to 1 ug of the RNA was reverse transcribed using random hexamers. Via MiXCR, TCRdb re-called the immunoSEQ multiplex PCR reads, giving one row per CDR3 protein. The data show about 120,000 distinct CDR3 sequences, 85% to 95% seen once. Sequencing used CD8+ T cells from PBMCs. These receptors all stem from a human donor in good health.

The chain has TRBV4-3 and TRBJ1-1, with a possible D match to TRBD1 (5 bases). The CDR3 sequence is 16 residues long. The germline CDR1 and CDR2 sequences are LGHNA and YSLEER. Trimming left V 0 bases short and J 10 bases short, with 21 bases between. The CDR3 region has the DNA TGCGCCAGCAGCCAAGATCCCACACAGCGGGCTGGGGGAGCTTTCTTT. Encoded protein: CASSQDPTQRAGGAFF.

A single count supports this clonotype. The V and J genes are TRBV7-9 and TRBJ1-1; TRBD1 matches at 8 bases. Germline assignment: CDR1 SEHNR and CDR2 FQNEAQ (reference sequence). After removal of 4 bases from V and 2 bases from J, the junction contained 6 bases not matched to a gene. The CDR3 totals 15 residues. The CDR3 nucleotides read TGTGCCAGCAGCTCGACAGGGGCGGGCAACACTGAAGCTTTCTTT. Protein product: CASSSTGAGNTEAFF.

The chain couples TRBV6-2 or TRBV6-3 to TRBJ1-1; 7 bases align to TRBD1. Germline V gene sequence: CDR1 MNHEY, CDR2 SVGEGT. The V segment lost 2 bases and the J segment 10 bases; nucleotides outside the gene matches: 7. The CDR3 sequence is 13 residues long. CDR3 sequence: CASSYVQQGIAFF. Here the CDR3 DNA reads TGTGCCAGCAGTTACGTCCAACAGGGGATAGCTTTCTTT.

This clonotype has just one count. This rearrangement joins TRBV20-1 to TRBJ2-5; TRBD1 agrees at 10 bases. The CDR3 runs 15 residues. The germline gives CDR1 DFQATT, CDR2 SNEGSKA (reference sequence). The trim removed 4 bases at V and 1 base at J, leaving 6 bases unmatched. The CDR3 region is CSANDRGRRQETQYF. The DNA for the CDR3 is TGCAGTGCTAACGACAGGGGGCGACGCCAAGAGACCCAGTACTTC.

The V and J genes are TRBV7-2 and TRBJ2-1; no firm D call. CDR3 length: 15 residues. CDR1 and CDR2 from the germline V gene are SGHTA and FQGNSA. V lost 5 bases, J lost 6 bases, and 17 bases lay in between. The CDR3 nucleotides are TGTGCCAGCAGCACAACCGGGCACCCGGGCAATGAGCAGTTCTTC. This sequence encodes CASSTTGHPGNEQFF.

The chain couples TRBV23-1 to TRBJ1-4; D gene unclear. TRBV23-1 is an open reading frame, and its role is uncertain. The length of the CDR3 is 13 residues. Trimming shortened V by 11 bases and J by 5 bases, and 15 bases separated the two germline ends. The chain's CDR3 is CAGVRRVNEKLFF. Here the CDR3 DNA reads TGCGCCGGTGTGAGGAGGGTAAATGAAAAACTGTTTTTT.

The chain links TRBV5-1 to TRBJ1-2; D is undetermined. The CDR3 sequence is 14 residues long. V shed 4 bases and J shed 7 bases, with 17 bases lying between them. Germline values: CDR1 SGHRS, CDR2 YFSETQ. The DNA for the CDR3 is TGCGCCAGCAGCGATACCGGGCCTGGAGGTGGCTACACCTTC. As protein: CASSDTGPGGGYTF.

The CDR3 sequence is CASNGAVREKSNQPQHF. The CDR3 region has the DNA TGTGCCAGCAATGGGGCAGTTAGGGAAAAAAGCAATCAGCCCCAGCATTTT. This chain joins TRBV6-2 or TRBV6-3 and TRBJ1-5; perhaps TRBD1 as D (5 bases). CDR1 MNHEY and CDR2 SVGEGT come from the germline V gene. V lost 7 bases, J lost 1 base, and 20 bases lay in between. The CDR3 spans 17 residues.

V is TRBV7-6 and J is TRBJ2-7; D remains ambiguous. The CDR3 totals 15 residues. Trimming removed 4 bases from V and 4 bases from J, with 17 bases in between. Per the germline V gene, CDR1 is SGHVS and CDR2 is FNYEAQ. CDR3 bases: TGTGCCAGCAGCTCCAAAGACTCGATACTATACGAGCAGTACTTC. Protein product: CASSSKDSILYEQYF.